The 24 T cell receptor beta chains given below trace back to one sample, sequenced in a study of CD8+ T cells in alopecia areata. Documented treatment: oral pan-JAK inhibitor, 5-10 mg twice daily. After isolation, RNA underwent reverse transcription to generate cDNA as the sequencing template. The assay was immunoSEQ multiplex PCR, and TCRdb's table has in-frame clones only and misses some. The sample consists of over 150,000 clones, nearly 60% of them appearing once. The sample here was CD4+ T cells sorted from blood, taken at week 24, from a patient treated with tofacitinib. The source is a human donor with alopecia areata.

CDR3 residues: CAWSVLAGDEQFF. Here the CDR3 DNA reads TGTGCCTGGAGTGTACTAGCGGGAGATGAGCAGTTCTTC. The V call is TRBV30, the J call TRBJ2-1; 11 bases map to TRBD2. Germline CDR1 is GTSNPN and CDR2 is SVGIG (reference sequence). The CDR3 is made up of 13 amino acids. V lost 0 bases to trimming and J lost 8 bases; unmatched junction nucleotides: 0.

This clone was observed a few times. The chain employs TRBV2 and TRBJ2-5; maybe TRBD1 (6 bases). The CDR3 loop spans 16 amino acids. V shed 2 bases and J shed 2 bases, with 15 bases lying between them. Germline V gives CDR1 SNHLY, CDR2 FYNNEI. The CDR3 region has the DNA TGTGCCAGCAGTGAAAGCGCTGGACAGATACAAGAGACCCAGTACTTC. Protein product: CASSESAGQIQETQYF.

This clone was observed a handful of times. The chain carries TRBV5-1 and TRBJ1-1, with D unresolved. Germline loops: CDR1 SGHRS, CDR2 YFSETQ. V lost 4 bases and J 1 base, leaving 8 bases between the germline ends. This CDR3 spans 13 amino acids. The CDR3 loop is CASSAAPNTEAFF. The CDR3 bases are TGCGCCAGCAGCGCCGCCCCGAACACTGAAGCTTTCTTT.

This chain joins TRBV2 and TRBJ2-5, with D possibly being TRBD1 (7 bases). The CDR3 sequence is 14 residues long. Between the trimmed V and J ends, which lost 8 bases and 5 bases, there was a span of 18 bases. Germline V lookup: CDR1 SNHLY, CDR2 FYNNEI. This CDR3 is CASRFDRAGETQYF. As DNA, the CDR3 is TGTGCCAGCCGCTTCGACAGGGCGGGGGAGACCCAGTACTTC.

CDR3 amino acids: CASSQDSNRWLQETQYF. CDR3 sequence (DNA): TGTGCCAGCAGCCAAGACTCAAACAGGTGGCTTCAAGAGACCCAGTACTTC. V is TRBV4-2 and J is TRBJ2-5; possible D gene TRBD1, 5 bases. V gave up 0 bases and J gave up 2 bases, with 16 bases separating them. Per the germline V gene, CDR1 is LGHNA and CDR2 is YNFKEQ. The CDR3 contains 17 residues.

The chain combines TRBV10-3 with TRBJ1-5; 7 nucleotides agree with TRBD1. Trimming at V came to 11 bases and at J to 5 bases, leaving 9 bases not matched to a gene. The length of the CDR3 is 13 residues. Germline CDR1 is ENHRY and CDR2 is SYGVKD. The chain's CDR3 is CASKDRDDQPQHF. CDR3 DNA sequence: TGTGCCTCCAAAGACAGGGATGATCAGCCCCAGCATTTT.

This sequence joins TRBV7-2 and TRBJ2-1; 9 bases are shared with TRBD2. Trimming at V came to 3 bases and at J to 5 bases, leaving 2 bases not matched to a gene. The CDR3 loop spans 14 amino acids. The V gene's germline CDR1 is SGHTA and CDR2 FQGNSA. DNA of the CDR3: TGTGCCAGCAGCTTCCAGCGGGAGGACAATGAGCAGTTCTTC. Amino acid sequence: CASSFQREDNEQFF.

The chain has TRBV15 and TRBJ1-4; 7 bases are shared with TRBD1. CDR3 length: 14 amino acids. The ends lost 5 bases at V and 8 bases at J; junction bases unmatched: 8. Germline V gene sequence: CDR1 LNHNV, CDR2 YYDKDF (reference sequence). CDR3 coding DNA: TGTGCCACCAGCGGGACAGCCTCGGGGGAAAAACTGTTTTTT. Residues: CATSGTASGEKLFF.

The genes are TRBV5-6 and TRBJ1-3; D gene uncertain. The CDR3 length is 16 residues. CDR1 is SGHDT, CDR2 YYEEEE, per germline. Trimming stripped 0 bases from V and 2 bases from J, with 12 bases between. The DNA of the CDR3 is TGTGCCAGCAGCTTGGCCCTCTTCGAGGCTGGAAACACCATATATTTT. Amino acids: CASSLALFEAGNTIYF.

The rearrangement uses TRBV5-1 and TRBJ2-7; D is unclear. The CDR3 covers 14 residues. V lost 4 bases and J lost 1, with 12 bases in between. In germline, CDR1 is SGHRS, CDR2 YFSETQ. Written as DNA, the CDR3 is TGCGCCAGCAGCGCGTTGGGTGGATCCTACGAGCAGTACTTC. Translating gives CASSALGGSYEQYF. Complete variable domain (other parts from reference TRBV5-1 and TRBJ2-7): KAGVTQTPRYLIKTRGQQVTLSCSPISGHRSVSWYQQTPGQGLQFLFEYFSETQRNKGNFPGRFSGRQFSNSRSEMNVSTLELGDSALYLCASSALGGSYEQYFGPGTRLTVT.

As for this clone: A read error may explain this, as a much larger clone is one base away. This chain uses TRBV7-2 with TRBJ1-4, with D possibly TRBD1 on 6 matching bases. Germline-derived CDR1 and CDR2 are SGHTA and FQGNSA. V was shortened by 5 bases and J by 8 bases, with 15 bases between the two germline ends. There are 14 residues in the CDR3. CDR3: CASSPGEAREKLFF. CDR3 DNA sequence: TGTGCCAGCAGCCCAGGGGAGGCGCGCGAAAAACTGTTTTTT.

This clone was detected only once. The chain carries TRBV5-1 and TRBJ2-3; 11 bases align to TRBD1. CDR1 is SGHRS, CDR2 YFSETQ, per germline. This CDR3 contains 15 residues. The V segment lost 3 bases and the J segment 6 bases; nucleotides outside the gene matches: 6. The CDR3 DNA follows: TGCGCCAGCAGCTCAAGGACAGGGGGCAAGGATACGCAGTATTTT. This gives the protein CASSSRTGGKDTQYF.

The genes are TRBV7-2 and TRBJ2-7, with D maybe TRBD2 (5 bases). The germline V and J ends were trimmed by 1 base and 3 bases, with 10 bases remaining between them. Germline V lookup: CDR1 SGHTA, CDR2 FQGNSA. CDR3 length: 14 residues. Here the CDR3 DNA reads TGTGCCAGCAGCTTAGATAACGGGATCTACGAGCAGTACTTC. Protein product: CASSLDNGIYEQYF. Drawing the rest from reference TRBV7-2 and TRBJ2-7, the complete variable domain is GAGVSQSPSNKVTEKGKDVELRCDPISGHTALYWYRQSLGQGLEFLIYFQGNSAPDKSGLPSDRFSAERTGGSVSTLTIQRTQQEDSAVYLCASSLDNGIYEQYFGPGTRLTVT.

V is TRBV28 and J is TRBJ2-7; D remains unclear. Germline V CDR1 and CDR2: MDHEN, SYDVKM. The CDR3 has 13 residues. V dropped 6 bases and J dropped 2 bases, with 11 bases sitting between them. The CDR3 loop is CASSPPATYEQYF. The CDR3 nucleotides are TGTGCCAGCAGCCCTCCCGCGACCTACGAGCAGTACTTC.

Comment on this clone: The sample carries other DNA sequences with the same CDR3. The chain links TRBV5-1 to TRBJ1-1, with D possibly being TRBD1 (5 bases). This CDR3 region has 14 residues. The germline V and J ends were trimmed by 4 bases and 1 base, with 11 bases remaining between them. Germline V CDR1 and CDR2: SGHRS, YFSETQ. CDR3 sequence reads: CASSPGTGNTEAFF. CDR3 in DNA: TGCGCCAGCAGCCCGGGGACGGGGAACACTGAAGCTTTCTTT.

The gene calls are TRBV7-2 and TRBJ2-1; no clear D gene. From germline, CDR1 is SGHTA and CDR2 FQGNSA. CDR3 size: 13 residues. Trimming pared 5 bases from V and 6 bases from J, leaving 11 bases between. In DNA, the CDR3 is TGTGCCAGCAGCAACGGGCCTCGCAATGAGCAGTTCTTC. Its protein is CASSNGPRNEQFF.

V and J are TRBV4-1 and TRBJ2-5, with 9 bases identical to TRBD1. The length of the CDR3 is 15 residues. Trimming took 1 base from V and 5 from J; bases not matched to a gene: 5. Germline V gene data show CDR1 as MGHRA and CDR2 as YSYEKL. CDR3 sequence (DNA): TGCGCCAGCAGCCAAGGGGACAGGGATACGGAGACCCAGTACTTC. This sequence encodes CASSQGDRDTETQYF.

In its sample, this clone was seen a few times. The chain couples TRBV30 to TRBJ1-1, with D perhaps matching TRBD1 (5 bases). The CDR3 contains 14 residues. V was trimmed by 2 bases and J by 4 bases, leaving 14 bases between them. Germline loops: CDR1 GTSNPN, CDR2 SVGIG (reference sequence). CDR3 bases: TGTGCCTGGAGTCCAGATGGAGGGGTCACTGAAGCTTTCTTT. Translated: CAWSPDGGVTEAFF.

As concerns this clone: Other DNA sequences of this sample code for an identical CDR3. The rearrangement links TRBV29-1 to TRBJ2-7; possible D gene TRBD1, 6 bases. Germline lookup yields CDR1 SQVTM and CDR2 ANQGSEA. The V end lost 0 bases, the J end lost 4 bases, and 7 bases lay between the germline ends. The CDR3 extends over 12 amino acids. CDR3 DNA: TGCAGCGTTGAAGATCAGGGGTACGAGCAGTACTTC. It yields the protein CSVEDQGYEQYF.

CDR3 protein: CASSLDSGFYNEQFF. The CDR3 DNA reads as TGTGCCAGCAGCTTAGATTCCGGATTTTACAATGAGCAGTTCTTC. The chain employs TRBV7-2 and TRBJ2-1, with no clear D. CDR1 SGHTA and CDR2 FQGNSA come from the germline V gene. CDR3 length: 15 residues. The V gene lost 1 base and the J gene lost 4 bases, with 11 bases spanning the gap.

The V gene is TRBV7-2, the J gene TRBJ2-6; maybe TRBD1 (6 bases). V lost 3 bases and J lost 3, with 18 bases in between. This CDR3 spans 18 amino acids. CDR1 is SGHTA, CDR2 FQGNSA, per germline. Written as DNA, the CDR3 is TGTGCCAGCAGCTTCTTGGCCGGGACAATTCGTGGGGCCAACGTCCTGACTTTC. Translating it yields CASSFLAGTIRGANVLTF.

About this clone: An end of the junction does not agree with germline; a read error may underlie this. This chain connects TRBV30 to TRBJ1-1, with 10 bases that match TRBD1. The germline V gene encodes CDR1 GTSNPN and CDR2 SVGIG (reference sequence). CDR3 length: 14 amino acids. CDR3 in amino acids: CAWSLQTGGAPDHF. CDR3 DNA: TGTGCCTGGAGTCTCCAGACAGGGGGCGCGCCCGACCACTTT.

CDR3 protein: CASSVAPAGAANTQYF. In nucleotides, the CDR3 is TGTGCCAGCAGCGTAGCCCCAGCGGGAGCCGCAAATACGCAGTATTTT. V gene TRBV9 combines with J gene TRBJ2-3; the match to TRBD2 covers 8 bases. The CDR3 totals 16 residues. CDR1 is SGDLS, CDR2 YYNGEE, per germline. After removal of 0 bases from V and 7 bases from J, the junction contained 10 bases not matched to a gene. The whole variable domain, remainder taken from reference TRBV9 and TRBJ2-3, is DSGVTQTPKHLITATGQRVTLRCSPRSGDLSVYWYQQSLDQGLQFLIQYYNGEERAKGNILERFSAQQFPDLHSELNLSSLELGDSALYFCASSVAPAGAANTQYFGPGTRLTVL.

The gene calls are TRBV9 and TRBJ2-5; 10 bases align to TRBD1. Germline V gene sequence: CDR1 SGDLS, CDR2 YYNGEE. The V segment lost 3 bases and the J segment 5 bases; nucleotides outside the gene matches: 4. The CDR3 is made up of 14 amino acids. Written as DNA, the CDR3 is TGTGCCAGCAGCGCGGGACAGGGGCTGGAGACCCAGTACTTC. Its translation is CASSAGQGLETQYF.